The 4 T cell receptor beta chains reported below all come from one sample, sequenced in a study of radiotherapy plus CTLA-4 blockade in lung cancer. The data were produced by immunoSEQ multiplex PCR, yet TCRdb's version contains in-frame clones alone and is incomplete. The top ten clones hold approximately 24% of a sample with about 80,000 clones, around 81% of them seen once. The specimen comprised peripheral blood, sampled from a patient treated with radiotherapy plus ipilimumab. The receptors originated from a human donor with non-small cell lung cancer whose response to radiotherapy plus ipilimumab could not be evaluated. Some clones in this sample may be carry-over from other donors' samples.

The V and J genes are TRBV10-1 and TRBJ2-5, with D perhaps TRBD2 (7 bases). V was pared by 7 bases and J by 0 bases, with 18 bases between. The CDR3 has 16 amino acids. The germline CDR1 and CDR2 sequences are WNHNN and SYGVQD (reference sequence). CDR3 nucleotide sequence: TGCGCCAGCAAAGTCACGGGGGGCCCCTACCAAGAGACCCAGTACTTC. Residues: CASKVTGGPYQETQYF.

V and J are TRBV11-2 and TRBJ2-2, with TRBD1 identical over 8 bases. This CDR3 contains 15 residues. Trimming took 0 bases from V and 5 from J; bases not matched to a gene: 2. Per germline, CDR1 SGHAT and CDR2 FQNNGV. The DNA for the CDR3 is TGTGCCAGCAGCTTAGACAGGGGGCTGACCGGGGAGCTGTTTTTT. This gives the protein CASSLDRGLTGELFF. The full variable domain, its missing parts supplied by reference TRBV11-2 and TRBJ2-2, is EAGVAQSPRYKIIEKRQSVAFWCNPISGHATLYWYQQILGQGPKLLIQFQNNGVVDDSQLPKDRFSAERLKGVDSTLKIQPAKLEDSAVYLCASSLDRGLTGELFFGEGSRLTVL.

This clone appeared a few times. The chain joins TRBV13 to TRBJ2-7; no reliable D call. The CDR3 sequence is 13 residues long. V dropped 6 bases and J dropped 2 bases, with 11 bases sitting between them. CDR1 is PRHDT, CDR2 FYEKMQ, per germline (reference sequence). The CDR3 sequence is CASSRGRTYEQYF. The CDR3 region has the DNA TGTGCCAGCAGTCGCGGCCGTACCTACGAGCAGTACTTC.

The CDR3 loop reads CASSSTGDPGNTIYF. CDR3 coding DNA: TGTGCCAGCTCATCAACAGGGGATCCTGGAAACACCATATATTTT. The chain uses TRBV18 and TRBJ1-3; 7 positions agree with TRBD1. The CDR3 length is 15 residues. V shed 5 bases and J 2 bases; nucleotides not matched to a gene: 6. Germline-derived CDR1 and CDR2 are KGHSH and LQKENI.